The rows below give T cell receptor beta chains drawn from one sample of a study of cytomegalovirus exposure and HLA in healthy donors. TCRdb's table, derived via immunoSEQ multiplex PCR, lists solely in-frame clones and lacks some. The table has more than 150,000 clones, roughly 82% seen once. The sequencing input was PBMCs. Receptors originate from a woman between 45 and 65 years old in good health and CMV-seropositive. CDR3s include the opening cysteine and the closing phenylalanine or tryptophan. Fields, in order: V gene, clone size, D gene, J gene, CDR3 protein, CDR3 DNA. D genes are given only for firm matches. Clone size is not always given. Where it is, it says once, few, many or a class for expanded clones.

>TRBV5-4|-|TRBD1|TRBJ2-1
CASSTPGTGYNEQFF
TGTGCCAGCAGCACACCCGGGACAGGGTACAATGAGCAGTTCTTC
>TRBV28|-|TRBD1|TRBJ2-5
CASGTGELETQYF
TGTGCCAGCGGGACAGGGGAGTTGGAGACCCAGTACTTC
>TRBV19|-|TRBD2|TRBJ2-5
CASSIWERGRETQYF
TGTGCCAGTAGTATTTGGGAGCGGGGGCGGGAGACCCAGTACTTC
>TRBV6-7|few|-|TRBJ2-1
CAGGRTLNNEQFF
TGTGCCGGCGGTAGGACTCTTAACAATGAGCAGTTCTTC
>TRBV7-9|-|TRBD1|TRBJ1-5
CASSRDRAGNQPQHF
TGTGCCAGCAGCCGGGACAGGGCAGGCAATCAGCCCCAGCATTTT
>TRBV2|-|TRBD1|TRBJ2-5
CASSGNRGVQETQYF
TGTGCCAGCAGCGGAAACAGGGGGGTCCAAGAGACCCAGTACTTC
>TRBV11-1|-|-|TRBJ1-2
CASSLENSNYGYTF
TGTGCCAGCAGCTTAGAAAACAGCAACTATGGCTACACCTTC
>TRBV6-5|-|-|TRBJ1-3
CASTTTDLNTIYF
TGTGCCAGCACCACAACAGATCTGAACACCATATATTTT
>TRBV5-1|-|-|TRBJ1-2
CASSLDSQAANYGYTF
TGCGCCAGCAGCTTGGACAGCCAAGCGGCTAACTATGGCTACACCTTC
>TRBV19|-|-|TRBJ2-1
CASTTYPPGEQFF
TGTGCCAGTACTACGTATCCCCCGGGGGAGCAGTTCTTC
>TRBV6-5|-|-|TRBJ2-3
CASSQGRSTDTQYF
TGTGCCAGCAGCCAGGGTCGTAGCACAGATACGCAGTATTTT
>TRBV2|-|TRBD1|TRBJ1-1
CASSPTRQGAHEAFF
TGTGCCAGCAGTCCAACTAGACAGGGGGCGCATGAAGCTTTCTTT
>TRBV29-1|few|-|TRBJ1-1
CSVMTAKAFF
TGCAGCGTCATGACAGCTAAAGCTTTCTTT
>TRBV7-2|-|TRBD1|TRBJ2-7
CASSSIWDRGSYEQYF
TGTGCCAGCAGCTCCATTTGGGACAGGGGGTCCTACGAGCAGTACTTC
>TRBV6-1|few|-|TRBJ1-2
CASSERLDSNYGYTF
TGTGCCAGCAGTGAACGTCTGGACAGCAACTATGGCTACACCTTC
>TRBV7-9|-|-|TRBJ2-5
CASGRETQYF
TGTGCCAGCGGGAGGGAGACCCAGTACTTC
>TRBV5-1|-|TRBD1|TRBJ2-1
CASSYGQGANEQFF
TGCGCCAGCAGCTACGGACAGGGAGCCAATGAGCAGTTCTTC
>TRBV4-1|-|-|TRBJ1-2
CASTRTQGNYGYTF
TGCGCCAGCACTAGGACACAGGGAAACTATGGCTACACCTTC
>TRBV6-5|once|-|TRBJ1-3
CASSEYRDTIYF
TGTGCCAGCAGTGAATATAGAGACACCATATATTTT
>TRBV29-1|-|TRBD1|TRBJ2-5
CSVAHRGQETQYF
TGCAGCGTGGCCCACAGGGGCCAAGAGACCCAGTACTTC
>TRBV5-1|-|TRBD1|TRBJ2-7
CASSPTTGSYYEQYF
TGCGCCAGCAGCCCCACGACAGGGTCCTACTACGAGCAGTACTTC
>TRBV4-1|-|-|TRBJ1-2
CASSSGGAYTF
TGCGCCAGCAGCTCCGGGGGAGCCTACACCTTC
>TRBV6-6|-|TRBD1|TRBJ2-5
CASTEGAGGRGTQYF
TGTGCCAGCACCGAAGGGGCAGGGGGTCGGGGGACCCAGTACTTC
>TRBV7-2|-|-|TRBJ2-1
CASSWEGGAFNEQFF
TGTGCCAGCAGCTGGGAGGGGGGGGCTTTCAATGAGCAGTTCTTC
>TRBV5-1|-|TRBD2|TRBJ2-1
CASSLTASGRNEQFF
TGCGCCAGCAGCTTAACGGCTAGCGGTAGGAATGAGCAGTTCTTC
>TRBV11-1|-|-|TRBJ1-4
CASSPAGGHIEKLFF
TGTGCCAGCAGCCCGGCCGGGGGGCATATTGAAAAACTGTTTTTT
>TRBV10-2|few|TRBD1|TRBJ1-1
CASIDRVGANTEAFF
TGCGCCAGCATTGACAGGGTAGGAGCGAACACTGAAGCTTTCTTT